The clone carrying this T cell receptor (beta chain) has ten or more counts. These data belong to a study of T cells after yellow fever vaccination. Overall study: Fractions low in cell number were prepared with SMART-Seq v4 Ultra Low Input.

V dropped 5 bases and J dropped 0 bases, with 5 bases sitting between them. CDR3 size: 14 residues. Germline lookup yields CDR1 LNHNV and CDR2 YYDKDF (reference sequence). In TCRdb, the 5' RACE reads were re-called with MiXCR into one record per CDR3 protein. The table lists over 110,000 distinct CDR3 sequences, more than 6% of them singletons, with roughly 0.71% in the top ten. The receptor was derived from a man younger than 45 who received the YFV17D yellow fever vaccine. The V gene is TRBV15, the J gene TRBJ1-6; D gene ambiguous. The source was CD4+ T cells sorted from PBMCs, collected 5 days after the yellow fever booster vaccination. CDR3: CATSASSYNSPLHF. CDR3 coding DNA: TGTGCCACCAGCGCGAGCTCCTATAATTCACCCCTCCACTTT.